This T cell receptor (beta chain) was retrieved from a study of blood T cell repertoires in COVID-19. Whole-study context: The cDNA or gDNA used as material had been derived from T cells, B-cell-depleted T cells, or PBMCs.

CDR1 is GTSNPN, CDR2 SVGIG, per germline (reference sequence). The CDR3 runs to 19 residues. J was trimmed by 0 bases and V by 2 bases; bases with no gene match: 13. Data came from immunoSEQ multiplex PCR; TCRdb stores just in-frame clones and leaves some out. The repertoire holds roughly 42,000 clones, with about 87% as singletons. This clonotype was obtained from a human donor in a cohort sampled during active COVID-19. Sequencing was performed on peripheral blood. The chain combines TRBV30 with TRBJ2-6; 7 nucleotides match TRBD1. CDR3 in amino acids: CAWSLGQVMRVSGANVLTF. DNA for the CDR3: TGTGCCTGGAGTCTCGGACAGGTAATGAGAGTCTCTGGGGCCAACGTCCTGACTTTC. The full variable domain, rest sourced from reference TRBV30 and TRBJ2-6, is SQTIHQWPATLVQPVGSPLSLECTVEGTSNPNLYWYRQAAGRGLQLLFYSVGIGQISSEVPQNLSASRPQDRQFILSSKKLLLSDSGFYLCAWSLGQVMRVSGANVLTFGAGSRLTVL.